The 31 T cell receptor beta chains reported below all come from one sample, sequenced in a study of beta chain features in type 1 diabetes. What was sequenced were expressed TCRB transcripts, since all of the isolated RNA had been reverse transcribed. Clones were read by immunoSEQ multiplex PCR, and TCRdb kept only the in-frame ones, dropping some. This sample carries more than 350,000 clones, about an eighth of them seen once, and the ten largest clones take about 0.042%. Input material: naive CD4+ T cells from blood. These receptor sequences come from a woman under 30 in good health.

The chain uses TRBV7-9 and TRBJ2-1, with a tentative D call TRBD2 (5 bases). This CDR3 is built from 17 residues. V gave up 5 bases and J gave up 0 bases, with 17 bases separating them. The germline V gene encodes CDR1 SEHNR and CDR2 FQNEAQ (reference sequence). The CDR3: CASSIHRSGTSYNEQFF. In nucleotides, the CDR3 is TGTGCCAGCAGCATACATAGGAGCGGCACCTCCTACAATGAGCAGTTCTTC.

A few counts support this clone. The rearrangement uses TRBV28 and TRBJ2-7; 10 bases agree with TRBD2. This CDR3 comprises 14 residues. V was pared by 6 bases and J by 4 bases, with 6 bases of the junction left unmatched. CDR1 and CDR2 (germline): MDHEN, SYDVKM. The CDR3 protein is CASRHSGRKYEQYF. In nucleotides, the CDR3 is TGTGCCAGCAGACATAGCGGGAGGAAGTACGAGCAGTACTTC.

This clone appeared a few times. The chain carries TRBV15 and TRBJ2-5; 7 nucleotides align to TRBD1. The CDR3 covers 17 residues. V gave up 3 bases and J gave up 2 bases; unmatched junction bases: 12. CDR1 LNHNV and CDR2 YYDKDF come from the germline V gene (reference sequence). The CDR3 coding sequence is TGTGCCACCAGCAGTGGAGGACAGGCGATACAACAAGAGACCCAGTACTTC. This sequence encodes CATSSGGQAIQQETQYF.

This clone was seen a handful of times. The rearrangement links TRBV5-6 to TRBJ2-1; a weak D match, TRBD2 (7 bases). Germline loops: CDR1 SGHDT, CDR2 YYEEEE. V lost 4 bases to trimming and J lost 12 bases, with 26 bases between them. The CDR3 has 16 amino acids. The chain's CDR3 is CASSKKADSPRTRQFF. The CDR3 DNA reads TGTGCCAGCAGCAAGAAGGCGGACAGCCCTAGGACTAGGCAGTTCTTC.

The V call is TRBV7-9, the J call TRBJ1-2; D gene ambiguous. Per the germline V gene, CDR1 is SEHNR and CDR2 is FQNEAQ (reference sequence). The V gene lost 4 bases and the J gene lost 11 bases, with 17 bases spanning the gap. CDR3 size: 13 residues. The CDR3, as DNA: TGTGCCAGCAGCTCACAACCCCTGTCCAGTTACACCTTC. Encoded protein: CASSSQPLSSYTF.

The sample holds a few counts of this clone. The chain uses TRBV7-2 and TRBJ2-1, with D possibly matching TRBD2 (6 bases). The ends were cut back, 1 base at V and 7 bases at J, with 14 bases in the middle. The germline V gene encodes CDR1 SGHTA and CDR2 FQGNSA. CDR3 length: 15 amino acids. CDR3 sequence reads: CASSLGGGPSNEQFF. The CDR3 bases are TGTGCCAGCAGCTTAGGCGGAGGGCCTAGTAATGAGCAGTTCTTC.

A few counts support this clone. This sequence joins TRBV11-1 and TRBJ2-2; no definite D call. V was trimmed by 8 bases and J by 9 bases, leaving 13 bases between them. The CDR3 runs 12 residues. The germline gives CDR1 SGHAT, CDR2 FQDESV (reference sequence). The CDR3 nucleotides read TGTGCCAGCGGAAAGTGGGGTCGGGAGCTGTTTTTT. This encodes CASGKWGRELFF.

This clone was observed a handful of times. The CDR3 spells CASSPRQGEQPQHF. DNA for the CDR3: TGTGCCAGCAGTCCGAGACAGGGGGAACAGCCCCAGCATTTT. The J gene is TRBJ1-5, the V gene TRBV6-5, with 9 bases fitting TRBD1. Germline V gives CDR1 MNHEY, CDR2 SVGAGI. Trimming took 5 bases from V and 7 from J; bases not matched to a gene: 6. The CDR3 is 14 residues long.

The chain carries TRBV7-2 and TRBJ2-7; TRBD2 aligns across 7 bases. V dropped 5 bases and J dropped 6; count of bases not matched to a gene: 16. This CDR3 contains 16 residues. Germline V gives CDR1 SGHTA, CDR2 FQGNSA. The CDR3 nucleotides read TGTGCCAGCAGCCAGGCGGGAGTCCTCTCTTTCGGCGAGCAGTACTTC. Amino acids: CASSQAGVLSFGEQYF. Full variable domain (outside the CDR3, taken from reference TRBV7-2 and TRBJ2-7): GAGVSQSPSNKVTEKGKDVELRCDPISGHTALYWYRQSLGQGLEFLIYFQGNSAPDKSGLPSDRFSAERTGGSVSTLTIQRTQQEDSAVYLCASSQAGVLSFGEQYFGPGTRLTVT.

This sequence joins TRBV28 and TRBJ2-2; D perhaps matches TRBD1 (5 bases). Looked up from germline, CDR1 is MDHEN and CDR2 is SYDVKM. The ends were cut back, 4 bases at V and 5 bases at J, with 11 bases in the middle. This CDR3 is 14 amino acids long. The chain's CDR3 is CASSSAGYTGELFF. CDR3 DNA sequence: TGTGCCAGCAGTTCGGCAGGGTATACCGGGGAGCTGTTTTTT.

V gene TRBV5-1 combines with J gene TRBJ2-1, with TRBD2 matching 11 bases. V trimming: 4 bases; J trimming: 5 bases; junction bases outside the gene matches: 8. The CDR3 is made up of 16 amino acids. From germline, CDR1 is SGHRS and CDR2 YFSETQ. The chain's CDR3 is CASSILAGGPNNEQFF. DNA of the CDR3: TGCGCCAGCAGCATCTTAGCGGGAGGGCCTAACAATGAGCAGTTCTTC.

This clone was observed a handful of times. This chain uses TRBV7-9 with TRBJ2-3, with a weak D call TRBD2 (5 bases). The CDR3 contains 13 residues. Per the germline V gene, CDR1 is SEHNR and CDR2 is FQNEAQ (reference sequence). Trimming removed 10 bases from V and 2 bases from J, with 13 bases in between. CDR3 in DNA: TGTGCCACCAACCGGGAACCCACAGATACGCAGTATTTT. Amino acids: CATNREPTDTQYF.

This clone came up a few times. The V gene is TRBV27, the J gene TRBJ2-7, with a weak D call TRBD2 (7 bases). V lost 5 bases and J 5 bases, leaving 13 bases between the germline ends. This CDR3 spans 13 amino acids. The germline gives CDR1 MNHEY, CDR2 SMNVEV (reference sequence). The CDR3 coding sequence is TGTGCCAGCAGTCGCAGGGGAGGGAACGAGCAGTACTTC. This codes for CASSRRGGNEQYF.

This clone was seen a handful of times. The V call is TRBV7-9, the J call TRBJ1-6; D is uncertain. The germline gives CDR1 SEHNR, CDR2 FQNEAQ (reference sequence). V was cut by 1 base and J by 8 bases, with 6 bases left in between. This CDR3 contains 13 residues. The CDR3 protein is CASSLEGDSPLHF. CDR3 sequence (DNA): TGTGCCAGCAGCTTAGAAGGTGATTCACCCCTCCACTTT.

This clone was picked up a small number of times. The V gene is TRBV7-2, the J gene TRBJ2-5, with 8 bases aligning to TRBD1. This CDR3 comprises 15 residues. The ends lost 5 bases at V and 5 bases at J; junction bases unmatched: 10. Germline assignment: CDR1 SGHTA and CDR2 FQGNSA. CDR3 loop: CASSLQTGAGETQYF. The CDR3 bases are TGTGCCAGCAGCCTACAGACAGGGGCGGGGGAGACCCAGTACTTC. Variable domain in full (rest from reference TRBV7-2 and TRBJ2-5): GAGVSQSPSNKVTEKGKDVELRCDPISGHTALYWYRQSLGQGLEFLIYFQGNSAPDKSGLPSDRFSAERTGGSVSTLTIQRTQQEDSAVYLCASSLQTGAGETQYFGPGTRLLVL.

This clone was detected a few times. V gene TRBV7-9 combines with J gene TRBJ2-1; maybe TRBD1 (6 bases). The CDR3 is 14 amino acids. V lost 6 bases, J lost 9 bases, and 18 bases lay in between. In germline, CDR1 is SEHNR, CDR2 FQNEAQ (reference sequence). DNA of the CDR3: TGTGCCAGCAGGGGAACAGGGCGAGGGGGTGAGCAGTTCTTC. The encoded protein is CASRGTGRGGEQFF.

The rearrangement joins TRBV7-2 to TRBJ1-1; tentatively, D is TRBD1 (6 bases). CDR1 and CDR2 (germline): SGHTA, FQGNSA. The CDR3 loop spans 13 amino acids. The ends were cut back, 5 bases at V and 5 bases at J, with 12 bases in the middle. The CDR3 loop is CASSQDRVTEAFF. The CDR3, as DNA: TGTGCCAGCAGCCAGGACAGAGTAACTGAAGCTTTCTTT. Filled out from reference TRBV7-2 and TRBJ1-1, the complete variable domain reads GAGVSQSPSNKVTEKGKDVELRCDPISGHTALYWYRQSLGQGLEFLIYFQGNSAPDKSGLPSDRFSAERTGGSVSTLTIQRTQQEDSAVYLCASSQDRVTEAFFGQGTRLTVV.

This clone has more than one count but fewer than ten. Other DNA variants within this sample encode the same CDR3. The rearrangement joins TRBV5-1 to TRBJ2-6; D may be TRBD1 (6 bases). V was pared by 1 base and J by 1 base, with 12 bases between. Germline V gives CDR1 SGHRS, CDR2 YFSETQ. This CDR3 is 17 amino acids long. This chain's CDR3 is CASSLTSGVSGANVLTF. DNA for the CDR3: TGCGCCAGCAGCTTGACCTCAGGGGTGTCTGGGGCCAACGTCCTGACTTTC.

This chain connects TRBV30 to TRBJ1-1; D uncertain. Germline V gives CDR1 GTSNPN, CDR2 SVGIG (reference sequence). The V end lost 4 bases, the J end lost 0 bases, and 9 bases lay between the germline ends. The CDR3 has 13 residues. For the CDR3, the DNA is TGTGCCTGGAAGCACAGCATGAACACTGAAGCTTTCTTT. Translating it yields CAWKHSMNTEAFF.

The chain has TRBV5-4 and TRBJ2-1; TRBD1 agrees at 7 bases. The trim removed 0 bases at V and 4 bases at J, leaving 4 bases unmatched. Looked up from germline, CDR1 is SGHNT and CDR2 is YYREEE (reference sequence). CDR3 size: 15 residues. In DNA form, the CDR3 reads TGTGCCAGCAGCTTGGTTCGGGACAGTTACAATGAGCAGTTCTTC. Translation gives CASSLVRDSYNEQFF. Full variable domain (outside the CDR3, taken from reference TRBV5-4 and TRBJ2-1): ETGVTQSPTHLIKTRGQQVTLRCSSQSGHNTVSWYQQALGQGPQFIFQYYREEENGRGNFPPRFSGLQFPNYSSELNVNALELDDSALYLCASSLVRDSYNEQFFGPGTRLTVL.

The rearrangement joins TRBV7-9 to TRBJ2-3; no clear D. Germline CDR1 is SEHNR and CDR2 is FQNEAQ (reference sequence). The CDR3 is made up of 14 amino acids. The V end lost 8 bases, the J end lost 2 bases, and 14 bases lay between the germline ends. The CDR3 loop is CASGVIMNTDTQYF. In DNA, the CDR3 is TGTGCCAGCGGAGTGATTATGAACACAGATACGCAGTATTTT. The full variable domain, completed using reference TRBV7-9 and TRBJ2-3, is DTGVSQNPRHKITKRGQNVTFRCDPISEHNRLYWYRQTLGQGPEFLTYFQNEAQLEKSRLLSDRFSAERPKGSFSTLEIQRTEQGDSAMYLCASGVIMNTDTQYFGPGTRLTVL.

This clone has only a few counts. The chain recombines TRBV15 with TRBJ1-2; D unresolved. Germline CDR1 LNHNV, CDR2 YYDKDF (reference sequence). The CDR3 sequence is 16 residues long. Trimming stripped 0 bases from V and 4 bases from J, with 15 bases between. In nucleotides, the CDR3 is TGTGCCACCAGCAGAGATGATGCGAGAAGGCCCTATGGCTACACCTTC. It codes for CATSRDDARRPYGYTF.

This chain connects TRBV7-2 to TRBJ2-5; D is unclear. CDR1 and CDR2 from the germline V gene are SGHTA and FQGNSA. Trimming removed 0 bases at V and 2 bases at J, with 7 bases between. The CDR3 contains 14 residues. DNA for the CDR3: TGTGCCAGCAGCTTAGCTCAGACACAAGAGACCCAGTACTTC. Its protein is CASSLAQTQETQYF.

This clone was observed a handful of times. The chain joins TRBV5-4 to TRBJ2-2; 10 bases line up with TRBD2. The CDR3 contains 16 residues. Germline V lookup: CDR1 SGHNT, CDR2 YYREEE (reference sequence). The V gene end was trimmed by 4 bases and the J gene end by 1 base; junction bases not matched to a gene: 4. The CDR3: CASSPRLAGNTGELFF. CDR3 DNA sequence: TGTGCCAGCAGCCCGCGACTAGCGGGGAACACCGGGGAGCTGTTTTTT.

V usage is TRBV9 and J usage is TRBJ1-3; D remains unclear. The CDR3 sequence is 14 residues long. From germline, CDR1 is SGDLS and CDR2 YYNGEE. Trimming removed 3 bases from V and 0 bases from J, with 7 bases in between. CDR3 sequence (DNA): TGTGCCAGCAGCGAACAGATCTCTGGAAACACCATATATTTT. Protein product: CASSEQISGNTIYF.

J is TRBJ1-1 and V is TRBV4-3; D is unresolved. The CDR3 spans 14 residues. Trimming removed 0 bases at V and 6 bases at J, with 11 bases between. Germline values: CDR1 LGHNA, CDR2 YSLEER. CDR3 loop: CASSQDLGRAEAFF. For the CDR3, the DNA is TGCGCCAGCAGCCAAGATCTGGGGAGGGCTGAAGCTTTCTTT.

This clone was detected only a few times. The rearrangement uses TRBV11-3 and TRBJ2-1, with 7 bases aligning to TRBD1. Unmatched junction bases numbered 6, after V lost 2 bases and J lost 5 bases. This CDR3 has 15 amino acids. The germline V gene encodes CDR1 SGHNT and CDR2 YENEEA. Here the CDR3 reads CASSLSRGINNEQFF. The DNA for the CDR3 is TGTGCCAGCAGCTTAAGCAGGGGGATCAACAATGAGCAGTTCTTC. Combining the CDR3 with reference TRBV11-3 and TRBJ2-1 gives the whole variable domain EAGVVQSPRYKIIEKKQPVAFWCNPISGHNTLYWYLQNLGQGPELLIRYENEEAVDDSQLPKDRFSAERLKGVDSTLKIQPAELGDSAVYLCASSLSRGINNEQFFGPGTRLTVL.

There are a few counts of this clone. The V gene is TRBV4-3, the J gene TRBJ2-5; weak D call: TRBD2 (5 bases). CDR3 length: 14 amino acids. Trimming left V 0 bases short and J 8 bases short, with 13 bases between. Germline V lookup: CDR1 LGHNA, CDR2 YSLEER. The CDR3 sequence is CASSQEGGFGTQYF. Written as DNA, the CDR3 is TGCGCCAGCAGCCAAGAGGGCGGGTTTGGAACCCAGTACTTC.

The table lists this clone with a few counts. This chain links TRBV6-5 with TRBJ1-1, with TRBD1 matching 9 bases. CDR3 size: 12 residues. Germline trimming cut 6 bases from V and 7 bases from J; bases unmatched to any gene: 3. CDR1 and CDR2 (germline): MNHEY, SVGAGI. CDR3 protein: CASSRTGVEAFF. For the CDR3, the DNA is TGTGCCAGCAGCCGGACAGGGGTTGAAGCTTTCTTT.

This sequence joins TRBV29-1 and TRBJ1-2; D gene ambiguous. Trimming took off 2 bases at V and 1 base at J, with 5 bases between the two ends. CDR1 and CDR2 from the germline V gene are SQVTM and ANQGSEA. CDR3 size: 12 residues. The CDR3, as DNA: TGCAGCGTTGAAAGGGTTAACTATGGCTACACCTTC. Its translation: CSVERVNYGYTF. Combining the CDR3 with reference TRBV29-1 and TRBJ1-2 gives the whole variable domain SAVISQKPSRDICQRGTSLTIQCQVDSQVTMMFWYRQQPGQSLTLIATANQGSEATYESGFVIDKFPISRPNLTFSTLTVSNMSPEDSSIYLCSVERVNYGYTFGSGTRLTVV.

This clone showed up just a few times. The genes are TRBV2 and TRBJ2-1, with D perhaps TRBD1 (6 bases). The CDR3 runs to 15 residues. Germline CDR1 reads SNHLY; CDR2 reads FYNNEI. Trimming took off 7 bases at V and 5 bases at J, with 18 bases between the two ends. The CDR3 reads CASIAGGQKNNEQFF. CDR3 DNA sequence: TGTGCCAGCATAGCCGGCGGACAGAAGAACAATGAGCAGTTCTTC.